The 30 T cell receptor beta chains below were found in one sample sequenced in a study of T cells in Graves' hyperthyroidism and ophthalmopathy (dated by TCRdb to the late 2010s). Library generation was performed with multiplex PCR. The sample was run on an Illumina HiSeq 2000. The TCR beta CDR3 regions were amplified from RNA transcripts. The first round of RT-PCR for the TCR CDR3 was performed with the HTBI primer set and the Qiagen OneStep RT-PCR kit. In-frame beta chains were kept once TCRdb had trimmed the public reads at Q25 with fastp and called clones with MiXCR. CDR3 protein sequences are deduplicated, and each keeps its most common genes and DNA. In all, the sample holds 380,000 or so distinct CDR3 sequences, and approximately 13% of those were seen once. 20% to 25% of the sample is taken by the ten largest. Input material: blood. The receptors originated from a man aged 25 to 45 with Graves' hyperthyroidism that later progressed to Graves' ophthalmopathy.

This chain joins TRBV28 and TRBJ2-7, with 7 bases that match TRBD2. V lost 5 bases to trimming and J lost 1 base; unmatched junction nucleotides: 8. In germline, CDR1 is MDHEN, CDR2 SYDVKM. The CDR3 runs to 15 residues. CDR3 protein: CASSEVRGLSYEQYF. CDR3 bases: TGTGCCAGCAGTGAGGTTAGGGGACTATCCTACGAGCAGTACTTC.

This sequence joins TRBV20-1 and TRBJ1-1; D not certain. The CDR3 spans 12 residues. The V end was cut by 3 bases, the J end by 0 bases, with 5 bases between. Germline CDR1 DFQATT, CDR2 SNEGSKA (reference sequence). The CDR3 sequence: CSARDVNTEAFF. The CDR3 DNA sequence: TGCAGTGCTAGGGACGTGAACACTGAAGCTTTCTTT.

This clonotype has ten or more counts. The rearrangement joins TRBV5-1 to TRBJ2-2; 7 nucleotides match TRBD2. CDR1 SGHRS and CDR2 YFSETQ come from the germline V gene. The CDR3 is 15 amino acids. The junction had 3 bases not matched to a gene; V was cut back by 0 bases and J by 4 bases. The CDR3 bases are TGCGCCAGCAGCTTGGGACTAGCAGGCACCGGGGAGCTGTTTTTT. The encoded protein is CASSLGLAGTGELFF.

This clonotype occurred a few times. This rearrangement joins TRBV6-4 to TRBJ2-3; 9 nucleotides match TRBD2. The CDR3 sequence is 16 residues long. Per the germline V gene, CDR1 is MRHNA and CDR2 is SNTAGT. Germline trimming cut 0 bases from V and 3 bases from J; bases unmatched to any gene: 4. CDR3 sequence (DNA): TGTGCCAGCAGTGACTCTGCTAGCGGGGATACAGATACGCAGTATTTT. Its translation is CASSDSASGDTDTQYF.

This clonotype was recorded at least ten times. Relative to the germline gene, one junction end is altered; a read error may explain this. The gene calls are TRBV5-1 and TRBJ1-5; TRBD1 might be the D (5 bases). Looked up from germline, CDR1 is SGHRS and CDR2 is YFSETQ. CDR3 length: 14 residues. This CDR3 reads CASSLTGGNQPQHF. The CDR3 DNA follows: TGTGCCAGCAGCTTAACGGGGGGCAATCAGCCCCAGCATTTT.

This clonotype came up many times. V and J are TRBV7-8 and TRBJ1-5; 10 bases are shared with TRBD1. V lost 5 bases to trimming and J lost 9 bases; unmatched junction nucleotides: 7. Per germline, CDR1 SGHVS and CDR2 FQNEAQ. This CDR3 is built from 14 residues. The CDR3 bases are TGTGCCAGCAGCCCGACAGGGGGCGCGTGGCCCCAGCATTTT. Its translation is CASSPTGGAWPQHF.

This clonotype has ten or more counts. The chain is built from TRBV9 and TRBJ1-2; 12 bases map to TRBD1. CDR1 and CDR2 (germline): SGDLS, YYNGEE. The CDR3 spans 15 residues. The ends lost 2 bases at V and 7 bases at J; junction bases unmatched: 6. This chain's CDR3 is CASSVDGTGGFGYTF. DNA for the CDR3: TGTGCCAGCAGCGTCGACGGGACAGGGGGCTTTGGCTACACCTTC.

This clonotype was counted ten times or more. V usage is TRBV12-3 or TRBV12-4 and J usage is TRBJ2-7; D unresolved. The CDR3 length is 14 residues. V lost 3 bases, J lost 1 base, and 10 bases lay in between. The CDR3: CASSLGYGSYEQYF. Written as DNA, the CDR3 is TGTGCCAGCAGTTTGGGGTACGGTTCCTACGAGCAGTACTTC.

This clonotype was recorded many times. The V gene is TRBV6-1, the J gene TRBJ1-4; the D gene is possibly TRBD1 (6 bases). The germline V and J ends were trimmed by 6 bases and 8 bases, with 16 bases remaining between them. Germline V gene lookup returns CDR1 MNHNS and CDR2 SASEGT. CDR3 length equals 14 residues. The CDR3 loop is CASRRQEPKEKLFF. The CDR3 nucleotides are TGTGCCAGCAGGAGACAGGAGCCGAAGGAAAAACTGTTTTTT.

In this sample, this clonotype turned up many times. This sequence joins TRBV11-3 and TRBJ2-1, with 8 bases fitting TRBD2. CDR1 is SGHNT, CDR2 YENEEA, per germline. The V gene end was trimmed by 6 bases and the J gene end by 4 bases; junction bases not matched to a gene: 8. The CDR3 sequence is 15 residues long. CDR3 nucleotide sequence: TGTGCCAGCAGTTTCCAGAGCGGGGGTTACAATGAGCAGTTCTTC. Translated, it gives CASSFQSGGYNEQFF.

This clonotype turned up a few times. A much larger clone sits a single nucleotide away, making a read error possible. The V and J genes are TRBV10-3 and TRBJ2-5, with D possibly called TRBD1 or TRBD2 (6 bases each). The ends were cut back, 6 bases at V and 9 bases at J, with 17 bases in the middle. CDR3 length: 13 residues. Germline V CDR1 and CDR2: ENHRY, SYGVKD. The CDR3 nucleotides are TGTGCCATCAGCACAGGGTTAAGGGAGGCCCAGTACTTC. This gives the protein CAISTGLREAQYF.

There are many counts of this clonotype. V gene TRBV12-3 or TRBV12-4 combines with J gene TRBJ1-4, with D hard to call. Between the trimmed V and J ends, which lost 6 bases and 0 bases, there was a span of 8 bases. The CDR3 consists of 14 residues. In nucleotides, the CDR3 is TGTGCCAGCAGCCCCCTAACAACTAATGAAAAACTGTTTTTT. Protein: CASSPLTTNEKLFF.

The table lists this clonotype with many counts. The J gene is TRBJ1-2, the V gene TRBV18, with 9 positions matching TRBD1. The germline V gene has CDR1 KGHSH and CDR2 LQKENI. V was pared by 0 bases and J by 6 bases, with 2 bases of the junction left unmatched. This CDR3 region has 14 residues. The CDR3 region is CASSPPGQGHGYTF. The DNA of the CDR3 is TGTGCCAGCTCACCACCGGGACAGGGACATGGCTACACCTTC.

This clonotype was counted a few times. V usage is TRBV20-1 and J usage is TRBJ1-2; 8 nucleotides match TRBD1. The length of the CDR3 is 16 residues. Germline CDR1 and CDR2: DFQATT and SNEGSKA (reference sequence). The ends lost 5 bases at V and 1 base at J; junction bases unmatched: 12. The CDR3 DNA reads as TGCAGTGCTCTTCCTTTAGGGACAGGCGTTAACTATGGCTACACCTTC. This sequence encodes CSALPLGTGVNYGYTF.

V gene TRBV5-8 combines with J gene TRBJ2-4, with unresolved D. Trimming cost V 4 bases and J 8 bases, with 10 bases left between them. The germline V gene has CDR1 SGHTS and CDR2 YDEGEE. The CDR3 has 12 residues. CDR3 amino acids: CASSLGWDIQYF. The CDR3 coding sequence is TGTGCCAGCAGCCTGGGGTGGGACATTCAGTACTTC.

There are many counts of this clonotype. The chain carries TRBV20-1 and TRBJ1-2; unclear D gene. V was clipped by 3 bases and J by 3 bases, with 11 bases between them. This CDR3 contains 13 residues. CDR1 and CDR2 (germline): DFQATT, SNEGSKA (reference sequence). The CDR3: CSASGGRHYGYTF. The CDR3 DNA is TGCAGTGCTAGCGGAGGACGGCACTATGGCTACACCTTC.

Turning to this clonotype: A much larger clone differs by one base, so this may be a read error. A read error is likely, as this CDR3 ends without the conserved phenylalanine or tryptophan. This rearrangement joins TRBV27 to TRBJ2-1; no clear D gene. CDR1 is MNHEY and CDR2 is SMNVEV in the germline V gene (reference sequence). The V and J ends lost 3 bases and 0 bases respectively, with 9 bases between them. The CDR3 has 15 residues. CDR3 DNA: TGTGCCAGCAGTTTTAGGGCAACCTCCTACAATGAGCAGTTCCTC. This codes for CASSFRATSYNEQFL.

The gene calls are TRBV3-1 and TRBJ2-7; D might be TRBD1 (5 bases). V shed 1 base and J shed 7 bases, with 11 bases lying between them. This CDR3 has 13 residues. CDR1 and CDR2 from the germline V gene are LGHDT and YNNKEL (reference sequence). CDR3 bases: TGTGCCAGCAGCCAAGGCCAGGGTAAGGAGCAGTACTTC. It translates to CASSQGQGKEQYF.

This clonotype was recorded many times. This rearrangement joins TRBV11-2 to TRBJ2-7; D not resolved. Germline CDR1 reads SGHAT; CDR2 reads FQNNGV. The CDR3 is 14 residues long. The V and J ends lost 4 bases and 4 bases respectively, with 14 bases between them. In nucleotides, the CDR3 is TGTGCCAGCAGCTCAAGGGTTTCTAGGTACGAGCAGTACTTC. Translating it yields CASSSRVSRYEQYF.

About this clonotype: One junction end disagrees with the germline gene, perhaps due to a read error. The CDR3 region is CAISGPTGGLFF. DNA for the CDR3: TGTGCCATCAGTGGACCCACCGGGGGGCTGTTTTTT. V gene TRBV10-3 combines with J gene TRBJ2-2, with D perhaps matching TRBD2 (6 bases). The CDR3 contains 12 residues. CDR1 ENHRY and CDR2 SYGVKD come from the germline V gene.

This clonotype has a count of ten or more. This chain connects TRBV5-1 to TRBJ1-1; D is ambiguous. The germline CDR1 and CDR2 sequences are SGHRS and YFSETQ. V was trimmed by 4 bases and J by 0 bases, leaving 13 bases between them. The CDR3 runs 15 residues. The CDR3 DNA is TGCGCCAGCAGCACCGGCGGACGGGTGAACACTGAAGCTTTCTTT. Its protein product is CASSTGGRVNTEAFF.

This clonotype has just a few counts. The chain couples TRBV2 to TRBJ1-1; no clear D gene. Germline V lookup: CDR1 SNHLY, CDR2 FYNNEI. This CDR3 is built from 14 residues. V shed 9 bases and J shed 2 bases, with 16 bases lying between them. Written as DNA, the CDR3 is TGTGCCAGGACCCGGACCTTTTTAAACACTGAAGCTTTCTTT. Protein product: CARTRTFLNTEAFF.

This clonotype was recorded many times. V usage is TRBV13 and J usage is TRBJ2-7, with 8 bases that match TRBD1. This CDR3 region has 15 residues. V trimming: 5 bases; J trimming: 1 base; junction bases outside the gene matches: 7. Germline CDR1 and CDR2: PRHDT and FYEKMQ (reference sequence). CDR3 in amino acids: CASSGTGTGSYEQYF. In DNA, the CDR3 is TGTGCCAGCAGCGGCACCGGGACAGGATCCTACGAGCAGTACTTC.

Notes on this clonotype: This may come from a read error, since a much larger clone is one base off. The genes are TRBV5-1 and TRBJ1-4; possibly TRBD1 for D (5 bases). CDR1 is SGHRS and CDR2 is YFSETQ in the germline V gene. The CDR3 has 15 amino acids. The CDR3 here is CANSPRPGVGEKLFF. In nucleotides, the CDR3 is TGCGCCAACAGCCCCCGCCCGGGGGTAGGTGAAAAACTGTTTTTT.

This clonotype was seen more than once but under ten times. One end of the junction fails to match germline, which may point to a read error. This chain links TRBV30 with TRBJ2-1; D uncertain. Germline CDR1 and CDR2: GTSNPN and SVGIG (reference sequence). The CDR3 extends over 13 amino acids. The DNA for the CDR3 is TGCCCCTCGGAGCGCCCCTCCCACAATGAGCAGTTCTTC. Its translation: CPSERPSHNEQFF.

This clonotype was observed at least ten times. The chain combines TRBV5-5 with TRBJ1-5; D is unresolved. V was trimmed by 2 bases and J by 0 bases, leaving 9 bases between them. Germline CDR1 is SGHKS and CDR2 is YYEKEE (reference sequence). The CDR3 is 15 amino acids. The CDR3 DNA reads TGTGCCAGCAGCTTCGGCGGAAATAGCAATCAGCCCCAGCATTTT. It is translated as CASSFGGNSNQPQHF.

This clonotype was picked up many times. This chain links TRBV18 with TRBJ2-1, with 7 bases that match TRBD1. CDR3 length: 15 residues. The germline CDR1 and CDR2 sequences are KGHSH and LQKENI. V shed 3 bases, J shed 2 bases, and the junction held 4 bases outside the gene matches. The CDR3, as DNA: TGTGCCAGCTCACCGACAGGGTGGGCCTACAATGAGCAGTTCTTC. Amino acid sequence: CASSPTGWAYNEQFF.

At least ten counts were recorded for this clonotype. The chain employs TRBV11-3 and TRBJ1-4; tentatively, D is TRBD1 (6 bases). V was shortened by 3 bases and J by 8 bases, with 10 bases between the two germline ends. This CDR3 spans 13 amino acids. CDR1 SGHNT and CDR2 YENEEA come from the germline V gene. This chain's CDR3 is CASSFSGAEKLFF. As DNA, the CDR3 is TGTGCCAGCAGCTTCTCGGGGGCGGAAAAACTGTTTTTT.

This clonotype appeared a few times. This may arise from a read error, as a much more abundant clone is one base away. This chain uses TRBV12-3 or TRBV12-4 with TRBJ1-5; D might be TRBD1 (5 bases). V lost 8 bases and J 0 bases, leaving 11 bases between the germline ends. The CDR3 covers 14 residues. CDR3 loop: CASPWGNSNQPQHF. The CDR3 bases are TGTGCCAGCCCGTGGGGGAATAGCAATCAGCCCCAGCATTTT.

This clonotype was seen more than once but under ten times. J is TRBJ2-3 and V is TRBV20-1; the match to TRBD2 covers 11 bases. From germline, CDR1 is DFQATT and CDR2 SNEGSKA (reference sequence). The V and J ends lost 5 bases and 7 bases, in that order; junction bases with no gene match: 8. The CDR3 is made up of 14 amino acids. CDR3 region: CSAPSSGGVNTQYF. CDR3 nucleotide sequence: TGCAGTGCTCCGAGTAGCGGGGGGGTAAATACGCAGTATTTT.